This T cell receptor (beta chain) came from a study of shared clonotypes between healthy human individuals. The sample holds one count of this clone. Generated by immunoSEQ multiplex PCR, the TCRdb table keeps only in-frame clones and is missing some. The data show under 350,000 clones, with around 87% seen just once and 16% held by the top ten. Germline assignment: CDR1 MNHEY and CDR2 SMNVEV (reference sequence). The length of the CDR3 is 14 residues. Trimming removed 6 bases from V and 7 bases from J; junction bases left unmatched: 6. The chain uses TRBV27 and TRBJ1-4; 9 bases are a match to TRBD1. Sequencing was carried out using memory CD8+ T cells sorted from blood. Subset noted: CD45RO+ cells pooled with CCR7-negative TemRA cells. The sequence came from a man aged 18 to 35 in good health. The chain's CDR3 is CASSPRTGVEKLFF. CDR3 DNA: TGTGCCAGCAGCCCCAGGACAGGGGTTGAAAAACTGTTTTTT. Full variable domain (remainder filled in from reference TRBV27 and TRBJ1-4): EAQVTQNPRYLITVTGKKLTVTCSQNMNHEYMSWYRQDPGLGLRQIYYSMNVEVTDKGDVPEGYKVSRKEKRNFPLILESPSPNQTSLYFCASSPRTGVEKLFFGSGTQLSVL.